This T cell receptor (beta chain) is drawn from a study of cytomegalovirus exposure and HLA in healthy donors. The study's findings and limits: The study labeled 150 to 200 TCR beta chains cytomegalovirus-associated. In a later analysis, most CMV-associated TCR beta chains appeared HLA-restricted. When a later analysis was performed, an Asian-associated ancestry cluster reportedly had fewer N-insertions than the roughly 700-donor mean.

CDR1 SGHDT and CDR2 YYEEEE come from the germline V gene. This CDR3 has 13 residues. V shed 0 bases and J shed 2 bases, with 5 bases lying between them. To note about this clone: What it recognizes is unknown.

Vbeta (60) and Jbeta (13) primers were used in the PCR. This table comes from immunoSEQ multiplex PCR, and its TCRdb copy is limited to in-frame clones, with some not included. Among 100,000 to 120,000 clones listed, about 86% were seen once. The sequence derives from a man in his forties in good health and CMV-seronegative. The chain combines TRBV5-6 with TRBJ1-2; D uncertain. What was sequenced was PBMCs. CDR3 DNA sequence: TGTGCCAGCAGCTTGGACATCAACTATGGCTACACCTTC. This translates into CASSLDINYGYTF.